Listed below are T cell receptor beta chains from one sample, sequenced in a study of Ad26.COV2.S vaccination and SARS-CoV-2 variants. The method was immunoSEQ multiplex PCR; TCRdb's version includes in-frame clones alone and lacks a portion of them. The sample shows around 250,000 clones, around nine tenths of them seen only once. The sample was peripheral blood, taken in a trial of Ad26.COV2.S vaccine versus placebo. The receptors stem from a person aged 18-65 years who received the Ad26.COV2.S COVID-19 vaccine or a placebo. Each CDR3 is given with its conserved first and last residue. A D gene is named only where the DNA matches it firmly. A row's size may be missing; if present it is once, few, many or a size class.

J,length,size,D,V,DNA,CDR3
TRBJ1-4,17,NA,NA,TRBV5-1,TGCGCCAGCAGCTTGGGGTACCGGGACCTTGGGAATGAAAAACTGTTTTTT,CASSLGYRDLGNEKLFF
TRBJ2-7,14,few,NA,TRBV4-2,TGTGCCAGCAGCCAAGGGGCAAGTTACGACGAGCAGTACTTC,CASSQGASYDEQYF
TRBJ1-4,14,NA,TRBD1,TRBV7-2,TGTGCCAGCAGCCCGACAGGGGTACCCCATAAACTGTTTTTT,CASSPTGVPHKLFF
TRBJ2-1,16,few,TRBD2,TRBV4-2,TGTGCCAGCAGCCAAGCCGGCGGGACTATATACAATGAGCAGTTCTTC,CASSQAGGTIYNEQFF
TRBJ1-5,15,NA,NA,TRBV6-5,TGTGCCAGCAGTTACTCGCGGCAGGGAAGCCAGCCCCAGCATTTT,CASSYSRQGSQPQHF
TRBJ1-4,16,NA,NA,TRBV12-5,TGTGCTAGTGGTTTGACACGACCTCCGGAGGGGGAAAAACTGTTTTTT,CASGLTRPPEGEKLFF
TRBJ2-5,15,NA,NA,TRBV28,TGTGCCAGCAGCCCCATTACAAGGGGCCAAGAGACCCAGTACTTC,CASSPITRGQETQYF
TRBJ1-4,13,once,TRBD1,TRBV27,TGTGCCAGAACCAGGGGGAGGGAGGAAAAACTGTTTTTT,CARTRGREEKLFF
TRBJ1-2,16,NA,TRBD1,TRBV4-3,TGCGCCAGCAGCCAAGATATAGGGACAGGGACGTATGGCTACACCTTC,CASSQDIGTGTYGYTF
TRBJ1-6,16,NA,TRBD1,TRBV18,TGTGCCAGCTCACCGAGAACGACAGGGGGCGGTTCACCCCTCCACTTT,CASSPRTTGGGSPLHF
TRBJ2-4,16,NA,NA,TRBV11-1,TGTGCCAGCAGCTTAGAGGCGGGACCCGCCAAAAACATTCAGTACTTC,CASSLEAGPAKNIQYF
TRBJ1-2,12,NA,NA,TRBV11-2,TGTGCCAGCAGCTTAGAAGCCAGGGCCCACACCTTC,CASSLEARAHTF
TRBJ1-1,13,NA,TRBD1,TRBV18,TGTGCCAGCTCAGGACAGGGCAGCACTGAAGCTTTCTTT,CASSGQGSTEAFF
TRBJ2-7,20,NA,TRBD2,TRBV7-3,TGTGCCAGCAGCTCCCCTAGGGGGACTAGCGGGGGCCTCCTGGCCTACGAGCAGTACTTC,CASSSPRGTSGGLLAYEQYF
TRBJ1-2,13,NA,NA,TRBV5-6,TGTGCCAGCAGCTTGCCGGCGAACTATGGCTACACCTTC,CASSLPANYGYTF
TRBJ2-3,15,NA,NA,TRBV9,TGTGCCAGCAGCGCCCTCCCAAAGGGCACAGATACGCAGTATTTT,CASSALPKGTDTQYF